Listed here are 32 T cell receptor beta chains from one sample, sequenced in a study of neoadjuvant nivolumab and ipilimumab in lung cancer. Profiling relied on immunoSEQ multiplex PCR, and the TCRdb table lists in-frame clones only, not all of them. The sample lists approximately 7,000 clones, around 69% occurring once. The specimen comprised tumor tissue, sampled after neoadjuvant nivolumab, alone or with ipilimumab, at or shortly before surgery. These TCRs come from an adult with non-small cell lung cancer.

The genes are TRBV2 and TRBJ2-5; D possibly corresponds to TRBD1 (5 bases). Trimming stripped 0 bases from V and 4 bases from J, with 12 bases between. CDR3 size: 15 residues. Germline CDR1 SNHLY, CDR2 FYNNEI. The CDR3 spells CASSEAKGISETQYF. CDR3 in DNA: TGTGCCAGCAGTGAAGCTAAGGGGATTTCAGAGACCCAGTACTTC.

The chain is built from TRBV2 and TRBJ1-1; 7 bases match TRBD1. CDR1 SNHLY and CDR2 FYNNEI come from the germline V gene. V was clipped by 5 bases and J by 5 bases; unmatched bases: 11. The CDR3 is 15 amino acids. DNA of the CDR3: TGTGCCAGCAGTCCGGAACAGGGGTATCGGACTGAAGCTTTCTTT. This gives the protein CASSPEQGYRTEAFF.

The gene calls are TRBV5-4 and TRBJ2-7; TRBD2 matches at 15 bases. V shed 3 bases, J shed 4 bases, and the junction held 14 bases outside the gene matches. This CDR3 spans 19 amino acids. CDR1 SGHNT and CDR2 YYREEE come from the germline V gene (reference sequence). In DNA, the CDR3 is TGTGCCAGCAGCTCGGGGACTAGCGGGAGGACTAGCCTCTCGTACGAGCAGTACTTC. Translation gives CASSSGTSGRTSLSYEQYF.

This clone has a handful of counts. The chain carries TRBV18 and TRBJ2-5; D unclear. Germline assignment: CDR1 KGHSH and CDR2 LQKENI. V dropped 3 bases and J dropped 5 bases, with 13 bases sitting between them. This CDR3 is built from 14 residues. DNA of the CDR3: TGTGCCAGCTCACCGAGCCGGGCGAGGGAGACCCAGTACTTC. Its protein product is CASSPSRARETQYF.

This clone qualifies as large. The chain links TRBV4-1 to TRBJ2-7; 13 bases map to TRBD2. Germline V gene sequence: CDR1 MGHRA, CDR2 YSYEKL. Losses at the gene ends were 1 base for V and 4 bases for J; bases not matched to a gene: 4. There are 16 residues in the CDR3. Here the CDR3 reads CASSQAQLAGGYEQYF. The CDR3 DNA reads TGCGCCAGCAGCCAAGCTCAACTAGCGGGAGGGTACGAGCAGTACTTC.

The V gene is TRBV27, the J gene TRBJ2-1; unclear D gene. CDR3 length: 16 residues. The ends were cut back, 1 base at V and 0 bases at J, with 10 bases in the middle. Germline V lookup: CDR1 MNHEY, CDR2 SMNVEV (reference sequence). CDR3 region: CASSLLGLSSYNEQFF. The CDR3 region has the DNA TGTGCCAGCAGTTTATTGGGCCTGTCCTCCTACAATGAGCAGTTCTTC.

V gene TRBV6-1 combines with J gene TRBJ2-7; D is uncertain. Germline V lookup: CDR1 MNHNS, CDR2 SASEGT. CDR3 length: 13 amino acids. V dropped 1 base and J dropped 0 bases, with 4 bases sitting between them. In DNA form, the CDR3 reads TGTGCCAGCAGTGAAGTCCGCTCCTACGAGCAGTACTTC. It is translated as CASSEVRSYEQYF.

This clone appeared once. The chain links TRBV19 to TRBJ2-7; 7 bases fit TRBD2. The V gene end was trimmed by 3 bases and the J gene end by 1 base; junction bases not matched to a gene: 9. This CDR3 is built from 16 residues. Germline CDR1 is LNHDA and CDR2 is SQIVND (reference sequence). CDR3 residues: CASSIRGEGGSYEQYF. The CDR3 DNA sequence: TGTGCCAGTAGTATCCGGGGAGAGGGAGGGTCCTACGAGCAGTACTTC.

The gene calls are TRBV5-4 and TRBJ1-4, with 8 positions matching TRBD1. Germline values: CDR1 SGHNT, CDR2 YYREEE (reference sequence). This CDR3 is built from 14 residues. J gave up 6 bases and V 4 bases, and 5 bases lay outside the gene matches. The DNA of the CDR3 is TGTGCCAGCAGCCCCGACAGGGGCGATGAAAAACTGTTTTTT. It specifies CASSPDRGDEKLFF.

The chain has TRBV5-1 and TRBJ2-7; D remains unclear. V was shortened by 2 bases and J by 7 bases, with 19 bases between the two germline ends. This CDR3 spans 15 amino acids. Per the germline V gene, CDR1 is SGHRS and CDR2 is YFSETQ. For the CDR3, the DNA is TGCGCCAGCAGCTTTACAATGGGGTCCCCCGAGGAGCAGTACTTC. Translating gives CASSFTMGSPEEQYF.

The chain is built from TRBV5-6 and TRBJ1-1; D not certain. Trimming shortened V by 5 bases and J by 0 bases, and 11 bases separated the two germline ends. The CDR3 is 14 amino acids. Germline CDR1 SGHDT, CDR2 YYEEEE. The CDR3, as DNA: TGTGCCAGCAGGGCTACAGCTATGAACACTGAAGCTTTCTTT. The encoded protein is CASRATAMNTEAFF. Full variable domain (remainder filled in from reference TRBV5-6 and TRBJ1-1): DAGVTQSPTHLIKTRGQQVTLRCSPKSGHDTVSWYQQALGQGPQFIFQYYEEEERQRGNFPDRFSGHQFPNYSSELNVNALLLGDSALYLCASRATAMNTEAFFGQGTRLTVV.

The rearrangement joins TRBV11-2 to TRBJ1-4; unclear D gene. V was shortened by 3 bases and J by 4 bases, with 12 bases between the two germline ends. The V gene's germline CDR1 is SGHAT and CDR2 FQNNGV. The CDR3 extends over 15 amino acids. The CDR3 region is CASSFKTGGNEKLFF. The CDR3 bases are TGTGCCAGCAGCTTTAAAACGGGTGGTAATGAAAAACTGTTTTTT.

The CDR3 region is CASKPSNQPQHF. CDR3 in DNA: TGTGCCAGCAAACCTAGCAATCAGCCCCAGCATTTT. The chain has TRBV19 and TRBJ1-5; D call uncertain. The CDR3 has 12 residues. Germline assignment: CDR1 LNHDA and CDR2 SQIVND (reference sequence). The ends were cut back, 9 bases at V and 0 bases at J, with 6 bases in the middle.

This chain uses TRBV6-1 with TRBJ1-1; D ambiguous. The V and J ends lost 7 bases and 4 bases respectively, with 13 bases between them. The CDR3 length is 13 residues. Germline V gives CDR1 MNHNS, CDR2 SASEGT. CDR3 in amino acids: CASTLTDITEAFF. The CDR3 DNA follows: TGTGCCAGCACCCTTACAGACATCACTGAAGCTTTCTTT.

The gene calls are TRBV10-2 and TRBJ2-3; TRBD2 agrees at 9 bases. Unmatched junction bases numbered 12, after V lost 6 bases and J lost 5 bases. CDR3 size: 16 residues. The V gene's germline CDR1 is WSHSY and CDR2 SAAADI. In DNA, the CDR3 is TGCGCCAGCAGGCCCGGGGTAGCGGGAGACGTAGATACGCAGTATTTT. Its protein product is CASRPGVAGDVDTQYF.

The chain employs TRBV5-4 and TRBJ2-1, with 8 bases lining up with TRBD2. CDR3 length: 16 residues. Germline V CDR1 and CDR2: SGHNT, YYREEE (reference sequence). The trim removed 3 bases at V and 6 bases at J, leaving 11 bases unmatched. CDR3 bases: TGTGCCAGCAGCTCCCCAGTTAGCGGGACCAGCAATGAGCAGTTCTTC. It specifies CASSSPVSGTSNEQFF.

CDR3 protein: CASSVGSGWGETQYF. Written as DNA, the CDR3 is TGTGCCAGCAGTGTAGGATCGGGTTGGGGAGAGACCCAGTACTTC. The chain uses TRBV6-1 and TRBJ2-5, with no clear D. Germline V lookup: CDR1 MNHNS, CDR2 SASEGT. The V end lost 4 bases, the J end lost 4 bases, and 16 bases lay between the germline ends. This CDR3 comprises 15 residues.

The chain is built from TRBV5-1 and TRBJ2-1; 7 bases fit TRBD2. Germline lookup yields CDR1 SGHRS and CDR2 YFSETQ. The trim removed 2 bases at V and 6 bases at J, leaving 11 bases unmatched. The CDR3 totals 16 residues. CDR3 loop: CASSFDLTGGSNEQFF. CDR3 nucleotide sequence: TGCGCCAGCAGCTTCGATCTTACGGGAGGCTCCAATGAGCAGTTCTTC.

The chain is built from TRBV28 and TRBJ1-1, with D hard to call. The CDR3 loop spans 13 amino acids. The germline gives CDR1 MDHEN, CDR2 SYDVKM. Trimming removed 6 bases at V and 0 bases at J, with 8 bases between. The CDR3, as DNA: TGTGCCAGCAGCACCACCCTGAACACTGAAGCTTTCTTT. Encoded protein: CASSTTLNTEAFF.

This clone was seen only once. CDR3 residues: CASSLGGNTEAFF. CDR3 nucleotides: TGTGCCAGCAGTTTGGGAGGGAACACTGAAGCTTTCTTT. The chain combines TRBV28 with TRBJ1-1; D ambiguous. The germline V and J ends were trimmed by 3 bases and 1 base, with 6 bases remaining between them. The CDR3 covers 13 residues. Germline-derived CDR1 and CDR2 are MDHEN and SYDVKM.

The chain couples TRBV18 to TRBJ2-7; D is unresolved. The V gene's germline CDR1 is KGHSH and CDR2 LQKENI. Trimming shortened V by 6 bases and J by 1 base, and 10 bases separated the two germline ends. The CDR3 runs to 13 residues. The CDR3 loop is CASSPRRSYEQYF. In DNA form, the CDR3 reads TGTGCCAGCTCTCCCCGGCGATCCTACGAGCAGTACTTC.

The genes are TRBV6-1 and TRBJ2-5, with 9 bases aligning to TRBD1. This CDR3 has 15 amino acids. Germline lookup yields CDR1 MNHNS and CDR2 SASEGT. Trimming took 2 bases from V and 2 from J; bases not matched to a gene: 3. CDR3 residues: CASSELQGAQETQYF. The CDR3 nucleotides are TGTGCCAGCAGTGAACTACAGGGGGCTCAAGAGACCCAGTACTTC.

This sequence joins TRBV2 and TRBJ1-5; the D gene is possibly TRBD1 (5 bases). The CDR3 sequence is 15 residues long. V was clipped by 7 bases and J by 1 base, with 14 bases between them. Germline values: CDR1 SNHLY, CDR2 FYNNEI. The CDR3 sequence is CASTLSWGSNQPQHF. CDR3 DNA sequence: TGTGCCAGCACCTTGAGTTGGGGGAGCAATCAGCCCCAGCATTTT.

This sequence joins TRBV27 and TRBJ1-1, with D unresolved. This CDR3 is built from 14 residues. Germline CDR1 is MNHEY and CDR2 is SMNVEV (reference sequence). V gave up 2 bases and J gave up 5 bases, with 12 bases separating them. This CDR3 reads CASSLHPQGTEAFF. For the CDR3, the DNA is TGTGCCAGCAGTTTACATCCCCAAGGGACTGAAGCTTTCTTT.

This clone was detected only once. This sequence joins TRBV6-1 and TRBJ1-2, with 7 bases matching TRBD1. This CDR3 has 15 amino acids. V was clipped by 3 bases and J by 2 bases; unmatched bases: 6. CDR1 MNHNS and CDR2 SASEGT come from the germline V gene. As DNA, the CDR3 is TGTGCCAGCAGTGACCGGAACAGGGGAAACTATGGCTACACCTTC. Protein: CASSDRNRGNYGYTF.

J is TRBJ1-1 and V is TRBV19; 8 bases agree with TRBD1. The V and J ends lost 3 bases and 4 bases, in that order; junction bases with no gene match: 4. The CDR3 runs to 14 residues. The germline CDR1 and CDR2 sequences are LNHDA and SQIVND (reference sequence). For the CDR3, the DNA is TGTGCCAGTAGTATCGGGGGGACAGGCACTGAAGCTTTCTTT. Translating gives CASSIGGTGTEAFF.

The chain recombines TRBV7-8 with TRBJ2-2, with D possibly called TRBD1 or TRBD2 (5 bases each). The CDR3 sequence is 15 residues long. V was clipped by 5 bases and J by 6 bases, with 16 bases between them. CDR1 SGHVS and CDR2 FQNEAQ come from the germline V gene. The chain's CDR3 is CASSLRTLGSGELFF. Written as DNA, the CDR3 is TGTGCCAGCAGCCTCCGGACACTAGGGTCCGGGGAGCTGTTTTTT. Looking up the rest from reference TRBV7-8 and TRBJ2-2 gives the full variable domain: GAGVSQSPRYKVAKRGQDVALRCDPISGHVSLFWYQQALGQGPEFLTYFQNEAQLDKSGLPSDRFFAERPEGSVSTLKIQRTQQEDSAVYLCASSLRTLGSGELFFGEGSRLTVL.

This clone has a single count. DNA of the CDR3: TGTGCCATCAGTGAGTCGGGTAGCGGGGCTAACAATGAGCAGTTCTTC. Amino acids: CAISESGSGANNEQFF. The V call is TRBV10-3, the J call TRBJ2-1; 8 nucleotides match TRBD2. The CDR3 is 16 residues long. Losses at the gene ends were 0 bases for V and 5 bases for J; bases not matched to a gene: 6. The V gene's germline CDR1 is ENHRY and CDR2 SYGVKD.

This sequence joins TRBV5-6 and TRBJ2-7; possibly TRBD1 or TRBD2 for D (5 bases each). The CDR3 length is 16 residues. Looked up from germline, CDR1 is SGHDT and CDR2 is YYEEEE. V lost 2 bases and J lost 5, with 20 bases in between. This CDR3 is CASSFSQGVNLHEQYF. CDR3 in DNA: TGTGCCAGCAGCTTTAGCCAGGGAGTAAACCTCCACGAGCAGTACTTC.

This clone appeared a few times. The rearrangement uses TRBV6-1 and TRBJ1-1; TRBD1 might be the D (5 bases). Germline V gives CDR1 MNHNS, CDR2 SASEGT. Trimming took off 5 bases at V and 4 bases at J, with 11 bases between the two ends. This CDR3 region has 13 residues. The CDR3 DNA reads TGTGCCAGCAGTCCCCCAGGGTCCACTGAAGCTTTCTTT. Amino acid sequence: CASSPPGSTEAFF.

V is TRBV2 and J is TRBJ2-2; no firm D call. Looked up from germline, CDR1 is SNHLY and CDR2 is FYNNEI. Trimming removed 7 bases at V and 6 bases at J, with 3 bases between. This CDR3 comprises 10 residues. This chain's CDR3 is CASKAGELFF. In DNA form, the CDR3 reads TGTGCCAGCAAGGCCGGGGAGCTGTTTTTT.

This chain uses TRBV5-1 with TRBJ1-4, with 10 bases that match TRBD1. Germline CDR1 SGHRS, CDR2 YFSETQ. Trimming at V came to 4 bases and at J to 7 bases, leaving 4 bases not matched to a gene. The CDR3 is 14 amino acids. CDR3 bases: TGCGCCAGCAGCAGGGACAGGGGAACTGAAAAACTGTTTTTT. Protein sequence: CASSRDRGTEKLFF.